This T cell receptor (beta chain) is drawn from a study of early T cells in non-severe SARS-CoV-2 infection. Study information: Sequenced material consisted of bulk RNA (from unsorted whole blood), and chains were unpaired.

Unique molecular identifiers were affixed to single, distinct cDNA molecules. In TCRdb, the 5' RACE reads were re-called with MiXCR into one record per CDR3 protein. The repertoire holds about 44,000 distinct CDR3 sequences, with around 23% as singletons. This clonotype has only a few counts. The antigen is undetermined. Broader study findings: The matching step, a VDJdb search, favored anti-spike CD8 responses and missed private and CD4 specificities.

This TCR was sampled from an adult who was a healthcare worker with PCR-confirmed SARS-CoV-2 infection or an uninfected control (not recorded which). This material consisted of whole blood, taken at baseline.

CDR3 DNA sequence: TGCGCCAGCAGCCAAGATCGGGGACAGGGGAACTATGGCTACACCTTC. It is translated as CASSQDRGQGNYGYTF. J is TRBJ1-2 and V is TRBV4-3, with 10 bases aligning to TRBD1. J gave up 2 bases and V 0 bases, and 3 bases lay outside the gene matches. Looked up from germline, CDR1 is LGHNA and CDR2 is YSLEER. The CDR3 is made up of 16 amino acids.